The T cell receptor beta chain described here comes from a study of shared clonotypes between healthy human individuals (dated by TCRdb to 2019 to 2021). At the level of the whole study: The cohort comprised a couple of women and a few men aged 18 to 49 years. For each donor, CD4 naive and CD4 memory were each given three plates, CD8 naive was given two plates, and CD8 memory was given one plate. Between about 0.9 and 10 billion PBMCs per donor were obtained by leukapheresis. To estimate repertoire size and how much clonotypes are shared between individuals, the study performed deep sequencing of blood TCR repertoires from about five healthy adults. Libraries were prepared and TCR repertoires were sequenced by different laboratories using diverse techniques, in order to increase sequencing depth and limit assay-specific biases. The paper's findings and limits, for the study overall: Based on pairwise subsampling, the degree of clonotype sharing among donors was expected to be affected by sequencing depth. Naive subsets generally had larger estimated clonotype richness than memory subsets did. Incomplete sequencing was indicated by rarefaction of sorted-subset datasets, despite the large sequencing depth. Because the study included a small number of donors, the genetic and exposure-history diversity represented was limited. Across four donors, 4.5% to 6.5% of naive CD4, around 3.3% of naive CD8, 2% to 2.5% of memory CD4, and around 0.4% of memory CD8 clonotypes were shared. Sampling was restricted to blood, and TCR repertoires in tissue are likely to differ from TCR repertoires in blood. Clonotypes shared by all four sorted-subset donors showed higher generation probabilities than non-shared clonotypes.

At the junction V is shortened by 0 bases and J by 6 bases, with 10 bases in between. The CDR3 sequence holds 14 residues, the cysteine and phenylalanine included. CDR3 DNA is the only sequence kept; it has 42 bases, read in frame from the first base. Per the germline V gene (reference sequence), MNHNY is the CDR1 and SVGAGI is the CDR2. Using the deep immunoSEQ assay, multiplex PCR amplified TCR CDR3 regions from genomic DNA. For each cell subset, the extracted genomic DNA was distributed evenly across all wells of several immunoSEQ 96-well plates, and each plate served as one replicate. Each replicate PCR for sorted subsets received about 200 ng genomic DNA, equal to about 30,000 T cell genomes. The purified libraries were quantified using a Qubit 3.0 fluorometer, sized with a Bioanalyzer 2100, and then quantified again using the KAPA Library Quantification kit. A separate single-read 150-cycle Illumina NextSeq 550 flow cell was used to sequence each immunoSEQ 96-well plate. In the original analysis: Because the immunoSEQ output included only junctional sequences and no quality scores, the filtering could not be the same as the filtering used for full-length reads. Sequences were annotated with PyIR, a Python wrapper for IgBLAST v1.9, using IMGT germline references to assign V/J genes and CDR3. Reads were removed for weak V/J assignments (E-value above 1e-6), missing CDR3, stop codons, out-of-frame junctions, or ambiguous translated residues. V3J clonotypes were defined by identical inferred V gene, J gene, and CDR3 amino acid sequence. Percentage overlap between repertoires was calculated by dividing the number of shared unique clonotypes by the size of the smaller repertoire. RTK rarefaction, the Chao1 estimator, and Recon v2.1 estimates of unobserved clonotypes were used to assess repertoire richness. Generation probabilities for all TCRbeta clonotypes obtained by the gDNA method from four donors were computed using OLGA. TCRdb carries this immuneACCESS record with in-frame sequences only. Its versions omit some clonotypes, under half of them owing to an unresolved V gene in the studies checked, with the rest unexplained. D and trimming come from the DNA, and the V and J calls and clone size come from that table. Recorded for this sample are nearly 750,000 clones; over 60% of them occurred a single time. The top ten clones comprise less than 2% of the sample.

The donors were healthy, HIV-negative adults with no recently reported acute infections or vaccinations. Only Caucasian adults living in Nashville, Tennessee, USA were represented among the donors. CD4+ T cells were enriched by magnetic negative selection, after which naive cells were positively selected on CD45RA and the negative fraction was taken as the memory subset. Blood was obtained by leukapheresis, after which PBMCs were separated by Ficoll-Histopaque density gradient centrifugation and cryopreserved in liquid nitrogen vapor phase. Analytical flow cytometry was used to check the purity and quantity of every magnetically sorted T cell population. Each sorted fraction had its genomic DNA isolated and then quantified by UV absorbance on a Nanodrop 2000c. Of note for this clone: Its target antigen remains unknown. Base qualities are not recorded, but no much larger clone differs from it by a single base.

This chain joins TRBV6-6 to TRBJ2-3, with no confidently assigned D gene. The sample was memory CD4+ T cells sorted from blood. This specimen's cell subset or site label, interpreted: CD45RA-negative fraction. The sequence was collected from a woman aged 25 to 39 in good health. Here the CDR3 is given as CASSYSNNADTQYF. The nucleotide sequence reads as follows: TGTGCCAGCAGTTACTCGAACAATGCGGATACGCAGTATTTT.